Following are 14 T cell receptor beta chains from one sample sequenced in a study of T cell responses to AZD1222 COVID-19 vaccine. Sequenced by immunoSEQ multiplex PCR; TCRdb stores in-frame clones only, minus some. The table records over 110,000 clones, approximately 92% of them present only once. The starting material was peripheral blood, obtained on day 0 of AZD1222 vaccination. The receptors here all came from an adult in good health.

This chain links TRBV29-1 with TRBJ2-2; 7 bases align to TRBD1. The CDR3 sequence is 14 residues long. V dropped 6 bases and J dropped 6; count of bases not matched to a gene: 10. CDR1 and CDR2 from the germline V gene are SQVTM and ANQGSEA. The CDR3 here is CSVLEQGKAGELFF. CDR3 in DNA: TGCAGCGTACTGGAACAGGGGAAGGCCGGGGAGCTGTTTTTT.

This clone was detected only once. V and J are TRBV2 and TRBJ2-7; unclear D gene. Germline V CDR1 and CDR2: SNHLY, FYNNEI. V lost 8 bases and J lost 7, with 12 bases in between. The CDR3 length is 11 residues. CDR3 sequence reads: CASSFRFEQYF. Here the CDR3 DNA reads TGTGCCAGCTCGTTCCGTTTTGAGCAGTACTTC.

The V gene is TRBV4-1, the J gene TRBJ1-5; weak D call: TRBD1 (5 bases). The germline gives CDR1 MGHRA, CDR2 YSYEKL. The length of the CDR3 is 15 residues. The V end lost 2 bases, the J end lost 0 bases, and 8 bases lay between the germline ends. CDR3 in DNA: TGCGCCAGCAGCCAACAGGGAAATAGCAATCAGCCCCAGCATTTT. Translated: CASSQQGNSNQPQHF.

The table lists this clone with a count of one. The J gene is TRBJ1-1, the V gene TRBV20-1, with D hard to call. V was shortened by 5 bases and J by 8 bases, with 12 bases between the two germline ends. CDR1 is DFQATT, CDR2 SNEGSKA, per germline (reference sequence). CDR3 length: 11 residues. The DNA for the CDR3 is TGCAGTGCTGGGGTAAGAGAGGAAGCTTTCTTT. This encodes CSAGVREEAFF.

The CDR3 sequence is CASSTLLLPSYEQYF. In DNA form, the CDR3 reads TGCGCCAGCAGCACCCTCCTATTGCCCTCCTACGAGCAGTACTTC. The chain has TRBV4-1 and TRBJ2-7, with D hard to call. Germline V gene data show CDR1 as MGHRA and CDR2 as YSYEKL. The V and J ends lost 5 bases and 0 bases respectively, with 14 bases between them. CDR3 length: 15 residues.

The V call is TRBV11-2, the J call TRBJ2-5; 7 nucleotides line up with TRBD1. The V gene's germline CDR1 is SGHAT and CDR2 FQNNGV. V shed 5 bases and J 4 bases; nucleotides not matched to a gene: 7. The length of the CDR3 is 14 residues. The CDR3 sequence is CASSRDRVSETQYF. The CDR3 bases are TGTGCCAGCAGCCGAGACAGGGTATCAGAGACCCAGTACTTC.

V is TRBV28 and J is TRBJ1-2; 7 positions agree with TRBD1. CDR1 MDHEN and CDR2 SYDVKM come from the germline V gene. This CDR3 region has 13 residues. The junction had 6 bases not matched to a gene; V was cut back by 7 bases and J by 4 bases. CDR3 sequence reads: CASTRDSRYGYTF. In DNA, the CDR3 is TGTGCCAGCACCCGGGACAGCCGCTATGGCTACACCTTC.

The rearrangement links TRBV4-1 to TRBJ2-7; 14 nucleotides agree with TRBD2. Germline loops: CDR1 MGHRA, CDR2 YSYEKL. Trimming removed 4 bases from V and 3 bases from J; junction bases left unmatched: 5. This CDR3 is 16 amino acids long. CDR3 sequence (DNA): TGCGCCAGCAGCCCAGGGACTAGCGGGAGTATCTACGAGCAGTACTTC. Its translation: CASSPGTSGSIYEQYF.

The CDR3 DNA reads TGTGCCAGCAGTTTTTCCAGGGACACTGAAGCTTTCTTT. Translating gives CASSFSRDTEAFF. The rearrangement joins TRBV6-5 to TRBJ1-1; possible D gene TRBD1, 5 bases. The CDR3 loop spans 13 amino acids. Trimming shortened V by 4 bases and J by 3 bases, and 9 bases separated the two germline ends. CDR1 and CDR2 from the germline V gene are MNHEY and SVGAGI.

The chain has TRBV2 and TRBJ1-4; D remains ambiguous. The CDR3 length is 13 residues. The V gene's germline CDR1 is SNHLY and CDR2 FYNNEI. Trimming stripped 8 bases from V and 8 bases from J, with 15 bases between. Here the CDR3 reads CASAAIAGEKLFF. CDR3 bases: TGTGCCAGCGCTGCAATCGCGGGAGAAAAACTGTTTTTT.

This rearrangement joins TRBV5-4 to TRBJ2-5; D is ambiguous. Per the germline V gene, CDR1 is SGHNT and CDR2 is YYREEE (reference sequence). This CDR3 has 14 amino acids. Trimming cost V 2 bases and J 0 bases, with 8 bases left between them. This chain's CDR3 is CASSFPENQETQYF. CDR3 coding DNA: TGTGCCAGCAGCTTCCCAGAGAACCAAGAGACCCAGTACTTC.

This clone showed up just once. This chain uses TRBV3-1 (or the pseudogene TRBV3-2) with TRBJ1-2; tentatively, D is TRBD1 (6 bases). Trimming pared 3 bases from V and 2 bases from J, leaving 13 bases between. Per the germline V gene, CDR1 is LGHDT and CDR2 is YNNKEL (reference sequence). CDR3 length: 15 residues. CDR3 sequence reads: CASSHPQGSNYGYTF. The CDR3 coding sequence is TGTGCCAGCAGCCACCCACAGGGATCGAACTATGGCTACACCTTC.

The rearrangement uses TRBV3-1 (or the pseudogene TRBV3-2) and TRBJ2-7; D perhaps matches TRBD1 (6 bases). V lost 1 base, J lost 0 bases, and 10 bases lay in between. Germline-derived CDR1 and CDR2 are LGHDT and YNNKEL (reference sequence). This CDR3 is 15 amino acids long. The CDR3 here is CASSQVGQTSYEQYF. The CDR3 DNA reads as TGTGCCAGCAGCCAAGTTGGACAGACCTCCTACGAGCAGTACTTC.

The V gene is TRBV9, the J gene TRBJ2-1, with D hard to call. Per germline, CDR1 SGDLS and CDR2 YYNGEE. V lost 2 bases and J 4 bases, leaving 10 bases between the germline ends. The CDR3 consists of 14 residues. The CDR3 reads CASSVVAQYNEQFF. The CDR3 DNA sequence: TGTGCCAGCAGCGTTGTAGCCCAGTACAATGAGCAGTTCTTC.